The rows below give T cell receptor beta chains drawn from one sample of a study of blood T cell repertoires in COVID-19. Assay: immunoSEQ multiplex PCR; the TCRdb copy retains only in-frame clones and omits some. Of 130,000 to 150,000 clones in the sample, 70% to 90% were seen once. Sample: peripheral blood. The origin of the receptors is a man between 60 and 75 years old with active or convalescent COVID-19. Both conserved end residues are part of each CDR3.

>TRBV19|TRBJ1-4
CASSISDRGWLFF
>TRBV28|TRBJ1-4
CASSRGSTGVGEKLFF
>TRBV13|TRBJ2-2
CASSLNPTSYGELFF
>TRBV6-5|TRBJ1-5
CASSNTRGDQPQHF
>TRBV28|TRBJ1-1
CASSKGGAATEAFF
>TRBV14|TRBJ2-7
CASSQIWGQGSYEQYF
>TRBV5-6|TRBJ2-5
CASSLALDQETQYF
>TRBV27|TRBJ2-5
CASARGLGETQYF
>TRBV19|TRBJ1-2
CASTPRGGGSSGRFYGYTF
>TRBV29-1|TRBJ2-7
CSVSGRFEQYF
>TRBV2|TRBJ2-5
CASTNEVETQYF
>TRBV4-3|TRBJ1-1
CASSLGGGTEAFF
>TRBV27|TRBJ2-2
CASSLRRAGELFF
>TRBV5-1|TRBJ1-2
CASSLAPTATANYGYTF
>TRBV27|TRBJ2-3
CASSTLGDTQYF
>TRBV6-5|TRBJ1-1
CASSLRGARAFF
>TRBV7-9|TRBJ1-1
CASSLVTSTEAFF
>TRBV4-3|TRBJ1-1
CASSQDLEKPYGTEAFF
>TRBV18|TRBJ2-2
CASSQQGPNTGELFF